These 14 T cell receptor beta chains were sequenced from one sample in a study of blood T cell repertoires in COVID-19. The table came from immunoSEQ multiplex PCR; TCRdb's copy has only in-frame clones and leaves some out. The data show 200,000 to 250,000 clones, 65% to 85% seen once. Sequencing was carried out using PBMCs or T cells enriched from blood (not recorded which). The receptors shown here come from a woman in her sixties who had recovered from COVID-19.

This rearrangement joins TRBV2 to TRBJ2-3; perhaps TRBD2 as D (6 bases). The CDR3 runs to 14 residues. V dropped 5 bases and J dropped 6 bases, with 15 bases sitting between them. Germline CDR1 is SNHLY and CDR2 is FYNNEI. The CDR3: CASSQTEGLDTQYF. As DNA, the CDR3 is TGTGCCAGCAGTCAAACGGAGGGGCTTGATACGCAGTATTTT.

V gene TRBV7-9 combines with J gene TRBJ2-2, with D maybe TRBD2 (5 bases). CDR1 is SEHNR and CDR2 is FQNEAQ in the germline V gene (reference sequence). CDR3 length: 14 amino acids. The V and J ends lost 5 bases and 5 bases respectively, with 12 bases between them. The CDR3 region has the DNA TGTGCCAGCAGCCCGGACTTGAGGACCGGGGAGCTGTTTTTT. Protein product: CASSPDLRTGELFF.

The chain employs TRBV27 and TRBJ1-3, with TRBD1 matching over 8 bases. The CDR3 has 14 residues. After removal of 5 bases from V and 2 bases from J, the junction contained 2 bases not matched to a gene. CDR1 MNHEY and CDR2 SMNVEV come from the germline V gene (reference sequence). CDR3 amino acids: CASSLRGPGNTIYF. CDR3 bases: TGTGCCAGCAGTCTCAGGGGGCCTGGAAACACCATATATTTT.

This CDR3 reads CASSLAPTGVNEKLFF. The CDR3 DNA reads TGTGCCAGCAGCTTGGCTCCGACAGGGGTGAATGAAAAACTGTTTTTT. V and J are TRBV5-4 and TRBJ1-4, with 8 bases that match TRBD1. The CDR3 covers 16 residues. CDR1 is SGHNT and CDR2 is YYREEE in the germline V gene (reference sequence). V trimming: 0 bases; J trimming: 5 bases; junction bases outside the gene matches: 6.

This sequence joins TRBV3-1 (or the pseudogene TRBV3-2) and TRBJ2-2, with D possibly matching TRBD2 (6 bases). Per germline, CDR1 LGHDT and CDR2 YNNKEL (reference sequence). V was shortened by 1 base and J by 4 bases, with 13 bases between the two germline ends. This CDR3 has 16 residues. The CDR3 DNA reads as TGTGCCAGCAGCCAAGTTGGGACTTGGGTCACCGGGGAGCTGTTTTTT. Residues: CASSQVGTWVTGELFF.

V gene TRBV15 combines with J gene TRBJ1-4; weak D call: TRBD1 (5 bases). CDR3 length: 16 amino acids. Per germline, CDR1 LNHNV and CDR2 YYDKDF (reference sequence). V lost 2 bases, J lost 2 bases, and 12 bases lay in between. CDR3 bases: TGTGCCACCAGCAGAACCCCAGGGAGGACTAATGAAAAACTGTTTTTT. Encoded protein: CATSRTPGRTNEKLFF.

CDR3 region: CASSLALAGGEQYF. CDR3 bases: TGTGCCAGCAGCTTAGCACTAGCGGGAGGCGAGCAGTACTTC. V usage is TRBV7-6 and J usage is TRBJ2-7; 12 bases align to TRBD2. Germline trimming cut 0 bases from V and 6 bases from J; bases unmatched to any gene: 0. The CDR3 spans 14 residues. In germline, CDR1 is SGHVS, CDR2 FNYEAQ.

The V and J genes are TRBV27 and TRBJ2-1; D is perhaps TRBD1 (6 bases). The CDR3 has 15 residues. With 2 bases removed from V and 3 bases from J, the gap between germline ends came to 11 bases. Germline assignment: CDR1 MNHEY and CDR2 SMNVEV (reference sequence). Here the CDR3 DNA reads TGTGCCAGCAGTTTAGGACAGACTCACTACAATGAGCAGTTCTTC. This sequence encodes CASSLGQTHYNEQFF.

This chain uses TRBV19 with TRBJ1-1; D is unresolved. The V end was cut by 5 bases, the J end by 2 bases, with 12 bases between. The germline V gene has CDR1 LNHDA and CDR2 SQIVND (reference sequence). The CDR3 has 14 residues. CDR3 loop: CASSVHTENTEAFF. The CDR3 nucleotides read TGTGCCAGTAGTGTCCACACCGAAAACACTGAAGCTTTCTTT.

V is TRBV7-6 and J is TRBJ2-1, with 11 bases identical to TRBD2. Germline V gene sequence: CDR1 SGHVS, CDR2 FNYEAQ. The CDR3 covers 16 residues. V trimming: 5 bases; J trimming: 7 bases; junction bases outside the gene matches: 10. The DNA of the CDR3 is TGTGCCAGCAGCCCATTAGCGGGGGGGCGATTTAATGAGCAGTTCTTC. It specifies CASSPLAGGRFNEQFF.

This chain joins TRBV7-2 and TRBJ2-1, with 10 bases lining up with TRBD2. This CDR3 is built from 14 residues. The J segment lost 4 bases and the V segment lost 7 bases, leaving 4 bases of the junction unmatched. Germline V lookup: CDR1 SGHTA, CDR2 FQGNSA. CDR3: CASTSSGRYNEQFF. For the CDR3, the DNA is TGTGCCAGCACCAGTAGCGGGAGGTACAATGAGCAGTTCTTC.

As for this clone: This may come from a read error, since a much larger clone is one base off. Different DNA sequences within this sample yield the same CDR3. The CDR3 sequence: CASSVSSSYNSPLHF. The CDR3 nucleotides are TGTGCCAGCAGTGTTTCGAGCTCCTATAATTCACCCCTCCACTTT. This sequence joins TRBV2 and TRBJ1-6; the D is unclear. V shed 4 bases and J shed 0 bases, with 7 bases lying between them. The germline V gene encodes CDR1 SNHLY and CDR2 FYNNEI. The CDR3 loop spans 15 amino acids. Based on the CDR3 plus reference TRBV2 and TRBJ1-6, the full variable domain is EPEVTQTPSHQVTQMGQEVILRCVPISNHLYFYWYRQILGQKVEFLVSFYNNEISEKSEIFDDQFSVERPDGSNFTLKIRSTKLEDSAMYFCASSVSSSYNSPLHFGNGTRLTVT.

The chain has TRBV5-1 and TRBJ1-2, with TRBD1 matching over 8 bases. V lost 0 bases and J lost 4; bases outside the gene matches: 11. The germline V gene encodes CDR1 SGHRS and CDR2 YFSETQ. CDR3 size: 17 residues. CDR3 residues: CASSLGTGSSTFYGYTF. As DNA, the CDR3 is TGCGCCAGCAGCTTGGGGACAGGGAGCTCCACGTTCTATGGCTACACCTTC.

The rearrangement uses TRBV14 and TRBJ1-6; perhaps TRBD1 as D (6 bases). CDR1 and CDR2 from the germline V gene are SGHDN and FVKESK. The V gene lost 3 bases and the J gene lost 11 bases, with 11 bases spanning the gap. This CDR3 spans 13 amino acids. CDR3 region: CASSQGGATPLHF. The CDR3 region has the DNA TGTGCCAGCAGCCAGGGGGGGGCCACACCCCTCCACTTT.